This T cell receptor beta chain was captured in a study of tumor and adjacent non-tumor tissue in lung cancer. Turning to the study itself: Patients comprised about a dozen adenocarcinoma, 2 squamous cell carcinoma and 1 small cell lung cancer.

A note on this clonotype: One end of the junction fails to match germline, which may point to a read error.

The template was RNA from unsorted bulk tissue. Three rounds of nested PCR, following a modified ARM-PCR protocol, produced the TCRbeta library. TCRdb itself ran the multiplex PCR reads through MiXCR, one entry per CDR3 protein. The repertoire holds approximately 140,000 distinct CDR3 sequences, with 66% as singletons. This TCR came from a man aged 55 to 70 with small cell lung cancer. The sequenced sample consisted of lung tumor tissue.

The CDR3 DNA sequence: TGCGCCAGCAGTGGGTTAGGACTAGCGGGAGGGAGCTCCTACAATGGGCAGTTCTTC. Amino acids: CASSGLGLAGGSSYNGQFF. V is TRBV10-2 and J is TRBJ2-1; TRBD2 aligns across 15 bases. Looked up from germline, CDR1 is WSHSY and CDR2 is SAAADI. The CDR3 runs 19 residues.